Following are 2 T cell receptor beta chains from one sample sequenced in a study of CD8+CD57+ T cells in acquired aplastic anemia. Genomic DNA, the template, was used for profiling of the TCR beta VDJ and CDR3. TCRdb itself ran the reads through MiXCR, one entry per CDR3 protein. Of a few hundred thousand distinct CDR3 sequences in the sample, approximately 51% were seen once. Patients selected for sequencing had displayed CD8+CD57+ cell expansion by flow cytometry. Sequencing input: sorted CD4+, CD8+, or CD8+CD57+ T cells (not recorded which) from PBMCs. The receptors were sampled from a human donor with aplastic anemia.

This chain connects TRBV7-2 to TRBJ1-5; the match to TRBD1 covers 9 bases. The length of the CDR3 is 14 residues. Germline V CDR1 and CDR2: SGHTA, FQGNSA. Losses at the gene ends were 5 bases for V and 14 bases for J; bases not matched to a gene: 13. The CDR3 nucleotides read TGTGCCAGCAGCCAGGGGGACAGGGCCTCCTACGAGCATTTT. It yields the protein CASSQGDRASYEHF.

Comments on this clonotype: Its ends do not fully match the called genes, so a read error is possible. The CDR3 DNA sequence: TGTGCCAGCAGCGTAAGTACGAGCTCCTACAATGAGCAGTTCTTC. Encoded protein: CASSVSTSSYNEQFF. The chain carries TRBV5-1 and TRBJ2-1; D gene unclear. The CDR3 contains 15 residues. The germline gives CDR1 SGHRS, CDR2 YFSETQ.